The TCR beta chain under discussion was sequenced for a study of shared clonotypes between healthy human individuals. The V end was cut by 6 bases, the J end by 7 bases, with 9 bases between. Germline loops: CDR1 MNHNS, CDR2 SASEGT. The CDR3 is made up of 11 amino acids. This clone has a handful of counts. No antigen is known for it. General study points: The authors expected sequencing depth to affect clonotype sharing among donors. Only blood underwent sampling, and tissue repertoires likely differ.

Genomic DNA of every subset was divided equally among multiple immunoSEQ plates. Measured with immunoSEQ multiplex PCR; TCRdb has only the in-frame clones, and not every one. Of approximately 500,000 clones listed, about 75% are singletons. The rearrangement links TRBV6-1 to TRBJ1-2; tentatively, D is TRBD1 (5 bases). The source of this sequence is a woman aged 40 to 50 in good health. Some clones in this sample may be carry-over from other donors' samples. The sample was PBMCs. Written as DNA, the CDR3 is TGTGCCAGCAGAGAACAGGTTGGCTACACCTTC. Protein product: CASREQVGYTF.